One and the same sample provided the 32 T cell receptor beta chains below, sequenced in a study of T cell changes during pregnancy in multiple sclerosis. This table comes from immunoSEQ multiplex PCR, and its TCRdb copy is limited to in-frame clones, with some not included. In the table there are 20,000 to 25,000 clones, approximately 86% of which are singletons. Sequenced material: CD4+ T cells from peripheral blood mononuclear cells, taken in the first trimester of pregnancy. These receptors were collected from a female donor in good health, enrolled as a control in a pregnancy study.

This clone has just one count. The V and J genes are TRBV5-6 and TRBJ2-7, with D perhaps matching TRBD1 (5 bases). The CDR3 has 14 residues. Between the trimmed V and J ends, which lost 2 bases and 2 bases, there was a span of 11 bases. Per the germline V gene, CDR1 is SGHDT and CDR2 is YYEEEE. CDR3 residues: CASSLGAGPYEQYF. CDR3 DNA: TGTGCCAGCAGCTTAGGGGCAGGGCCCTACGAGCAGTACTTC.

The chain combines TRBV18 with TRBJ1-2; D not certain. This CDR3 region has 13 residues. Looked up from germline, CDR1 is KGHSH and CDR2 is LQKENI. Between the trimmed V and J ends, which lost 6 bases and 8 bases, there was a span of 16 bases. The CDR3 is CASSFGSRRGYTF. DNA of the CDR3: TGTGCCAGCTCTTTCGGGTCGCGACGGGGCTACACCTTC.

J is TRBJ1-2 and V is TRBV5-6; TRBD1 matches 11 bases. V lost 1 base, J lost 0 bases, and 5 bases stayed unmatched. Germline values: CDR1 SGHDT, CDR2 YYEEEE. This CDR3 spans 17 amino acids. Written as DNA, the CDR3 is TGTGCCAGCAGCTTGCGAAGGACAGGGGGCCCTAACTATGGCTACACCTTC. This gives the protein CASSLRRTGGPNYGYTF. Using reference TRBV5-6 and TRBJ1-2 for the parts outside the CDR3, the full variable domain is DAGVTQSPTHLIKTRGQQVTLRCSPKSGHDTVSWYQQALGQGPQFIFQYYEEEERQRGNFPDRFSGHQFPNYSSELNVNALLLGDSALYLCASSLRRTGGPNYGYTFGSGTRLTVV.

The V call is TRBV10-3, the J call TRBJ1-5; D not resolved. CDR3 size: 16 residues. Germline CDR1 ENHRY, CDR2 SYGVKD. Deletions cut 0 bases from V and 0 bases from J, with 9 bases between. CDR3: CAISESGRVSNQPQHF. As DNA, the CDR3 is TGTGCCATCAGTGAGTCTGGCCGGGTTAGCAATCAGCCCCAGCATTTT.

The J gene is TRBJ1-1, the V gene TRBV4-1; maybe TRBD1 (5 bases). The CDR3 contains 15 residues. V was pared by 1 base and J by 4 bases, with 13 bases between. Per the germline V gene, CDR1 is MGHRA and CDR2 is YSYEKL. The CDR3 DNA sequence: TGCGCCAGCAGCCAAGTTTCGGGGGTCCCCACTGAAGCTTTCTTT. Its translation: CASSQVSGVPTEAFF.

This chain connects TRBV9 to TRBJ1-3; TRBD1 might be the D (6 bases). This CDR3 has 13 residues. The germline V gene has CDR1 SGDLS and CDR2 YYNGEE. Trimming cost V 5 bases and J 4 bases, with 10 bases left between them. Here the CDR3 reads CASSPTGGNTIYF. The CDR3 DNA reads TGTGCCAGCAGTCCTACAGGGGGAAACACCATATATTTT.

CDR3 residues: CASGTGDYGYTF. The CDR3 region has the DNA TGTGCTAGTGGGACAGGGGACTATGGCTACACCTTC. This chain uses TRBV12-5 with TRBJ1-2, with TRBD1 matching over 8 bases. Germline CDR1 and CDR2: LGHNT and FRNRAP. V was clipped by 6 bases and J by 3 bases; unmatched bases: 0. CDR3 length: 12 amino acids.

The gene calls are TRBV6-5 and TRBJ1-1; 7 bases agree with TRBD1. CDR3 length: 15 amino acids. V dropped 5 bases and J dropped 4; count of bases not matched to a gene: 10. Germline V gene sequence: CDR1 MNHEY, CDR2 SVGAGI. The CDR3 loop reads CASSPRDRESTEAFF. The CDR3 DNA reads as TGTGCCAGCAGTCCCCGAGACAGGGAAAGCACTGAAGCTTTCTTT.

The DNA for the CDR3 is TGTGCCTGGTTAGCGGGGGCGAACACCGGGGAGCTGTTTTTT. It specifies CAWLAGANTGELFF. The rearrangement joins TRBV30 to TRBJ2-2; 9 bases map to TRBD2. CDR1 is GTSNPN, CDR2 SVGIG, per germline (reference sequence). Losses at the gene ends were 5 bases for V and 0 bases for J; bases not matched to a gene: 1. The CDR3 loop spans 14 amino acids.

This clone was counted once. The chain carries TRBV5-6 and TRBJ1-4; 7 bases map to TRBD1. Germline V gene sequence: CDR1 SGHDT, CDR2 YYEEEE. The CDR3 spans 15 residues. V was pared by 4 bases and J by 8 bases, with 11 bases of the junction left unmatched. The DNA for the CDR3 is TGTGCCAGCAGCCAAGACAGGGACCCTGCGGAAAAACTGTTTTTT. Translating it yields CASSQDRDPAEKLFF.

The rearrangement uses TRBV28 and TRBJ1-1; TRBD1 matches at 10 bases. Germline V CDR1 and CDR2: MDHEN, SYDVKM. The CDR3 runs 14 residues. V shed 10 bases and J 0 bases; nucleotides not matched to a gene: 5. DNA for the CDR3: TGTGCCACCGGGACAGGGGACATGAACACTGAAGCTTTCTTT. This translates into CATGTGDMNTEAFF.

The rearrangement uses TRBV6-6 and TRBJ1-3; 7 bases align to TRBD1. The CDR3 is made up of 14 amino acids. V lost 0 bases to trimming and J lost 4 bases; unmatched junction nucleotides: 0. Germline V gene sequence: CDR1 MNHNY, CDR2 SVGAGI (reference sequence). CDR3: CASSYSDRGNTIYF. For the CDR3, the DNA is TGTGCCAGCAGTTACTCGGACAGGGGAAACACCATATATTTT.

This clone was observed once. At one boundary the junction diverges from the germline segment, which might be a read error. J is TRBJ1-3 and V is TRBV6-1; 7 bases are shared with TRBD1. CDR1 is MNHNS and CDR2 is SASEGT in the germline V gene. The CDR3 sequence is 11 residues long. The CDR3 region is CASSTTGTAIF. In DNA form, the CDR3 reads TGTGCCAGCAGTACCACCGGGACAGCTATCTTT.

This chain connects TRBV7-3 to TRBJ2-5, with 8 bases that match TRBD2. The junction had 2 bases not matched to a gene; V was cut back by 6 bases and J by 2 bases. The CDR3 contains 13 residues. Germline-derived CDR1 and CDR2 are SGHTA and FQGTGA. The CDR3 DNA follows: TGTGCCAGCAGGGCTAGCGGGCAAGAGACCCAGTACTTC. Residues: CASRASGQETQYF. Full variable domain (outside the CDR3, taken from reference TRBV7-3 and TRBJ2-5): GAGVSQTPSNKVTEKGKYVELRCDPISGHTALYWYRQSLGQGPEFLIYFQGTGAADDSGLPNDRFFAVRPEGSVSTLKIQRTERGDSAVYLCASRASGQETQYFGPGTRLLVL.

The rearrangement joins TRBV19 to TRBJ2-7; 14 bases line up with TRBD2. The germline gives CDR1 LNHDA, CDR2 SQIVND (reference sequence). V gave up 5 bases and J gave up 3 bases; unmatched junction bases: 6. CDR3 length equals 16 residues. CDR3 coding DNA: TGTGCCAGTAGTCCAAAGGGGACTAGCGGGAGCTACGAGCAGTACTTC. Translated, it gives CASSPKGTSGSYEQYF.

V is TRBV29-1 and J is TRBJ1-1; a possible D gene is TRBD1 (5 bases). V lost 7 bases, J lost 0 bases, and 9 bases lay in between. The length of the CDR3 is 12 residues. CDR1 SQVTM and CDR2 ANQGSEA come from the germline V gene. The CDR3 reads CSGQLMNTEAFF. CDR3 in DNA: TGCAGCGGACAGCTCATGAACACTGAAGCTTTCTTT.

The chain recombines TRBV6-5 with TRBJ2-3, with TRBD1 matching over 9 bases. The length of the CDR3 is 14 residues. CDR1 is MNHEY and CDR2 is SVGAGI in the germline V gene. After removal of 4 bases from V and 4 bases from J, the junction contained 3 bases not matched to a gene. The CDR3 coding sequence is TGTGCCAGCAGTTCCCGGACAGGGGCAGATACGCAGTATTTT. Protein sequence: CASSSRTGADTQYF.

In the case of this clone: The same CDR3 arises from other DNA sequences in this sample as well. The chain combines TRBV7-8 with TRBJ1-2; 10 bases align to TRBD1. CDR3 length: 15 amino acids. Germline V gene sequence: CDR1 SGHVS, CDR2 FQNEAQ. V was clipped by 6 bases and J by 8 bases; unmatched bases: 12. CDR3 region: CASSPEDRGKMGYTF. In nucleotides, the CDR3 is TGTGCCAGCAGTCCCGAGGACAGGGGGAAAATGGGCTACACCTTC. The full variable domain, completed using reference TRBV7-8 and TRBJ1-2, is GAGVSQSPRYKVAKRGQDVALRCDPISGHVSLFWYQQALGQGPEFLTYFQNEAQLDKSGLPSDRFFAERPEGSVSTLKIQRTQQEDSAVYLCASSPEDRGKMGYTFGSGTRLTVV.

The chain has TRBV5-4 and TRBJ1-2; 7 nucleotides align to TRBD1. The germline V gene has CDR1 SGHNT and CDR2 YYREEE (reference sequence). V was pared by 3 bases and J by 1 base, with 6 bases of the junction left unmatched. The CDR3 length is 15 residues. The CDR3 sequence is CASSSNRGLNYGYTF. The CDR3, as DNA: TGTGCCAGCAGCTCAAACAGGGGCCTTAACTATGGCTACACCTTC.

This chain links TRBV28 with TRBJ2-4, with 10 positions matching TRBD1. The germline CDR1 and CDR2 sequences are MDHEN and SYDVKM. CDR3 length: 16 amino acids. Trimming at V came to 7 bases and at J to 7 bases, leaving 13 bases not matched to a gene. CDR3 DNA: TGTGCCAGCAAGAGTGGGACAGGGGAATTTGATAACATTCAGTACTTC. It specifies CASKSGTGEFDNIQYF.

The rearrangement joins TRBV5-1 to TRBJ1-5; perhaps TRBD1 as D (6 bases). Germline V gives CDR1 SGHRS, CDR2 YFSETQ. Trimming pared 4 bases from V and 9 bases from J, leaving 17 bases between. The CDR3 loop spans 14 amino acids. The CDR3, as DNA: TGCGCCAGCAGCCTCGGGACACCGATCTGGCCCCAGCATTTT. It specifies CASSLGTPIWPQHF.

V and J are TRBV19 and TRBJ1-5, with 7 bases lining up with TRBD1. The CDR3 totals 16 residues. The V gene's germline CDR1 is LNHDA and CDR2 SQIVND (reference sequence). After removal of 3 bases from V and 6 bases from J, the junction contained 11 bases not matched to a gene. The CDR3 DNA reads as TGTGCCAGTAGTATGTCCCTGACAGGGCAGAGTCAGCCCCAGCATTTT. It translates to CASSMSLTGQSQPQHF.

V is TRBV11-3 and J is TRBJ2-3; 10 bases match TRBD1. CDR1 and CDR2 from the germline V gene are SGHNT and YENEEA. The CDR3 is made up of 15 amino acids. V dropped 6 bases and J dropped 3; count of bases not matched to a gene: 6. The CDR3 reads CASSKRTGGTDTQYF. DNA for the CDR3: TGTGCCAGCAGTAAACGGACAGGGGGAACAGATACGCAGTATTTT.

The rearrangement joins TRBV6-5 to TRBJ1-2; D unclear. V dropped 0 bases and J dropped 4 bases, with 9 bases sitting between them. Germline loops: CDR1 MNHEY, CDR2 SVGAGI. CDR3 size: 14 residues. CDR3 sequence (DNA): TGTGCCAGCAGTTACTCGAGGGTCGGCTATGGCTACACCTTC. This gives the protein CASSYSRVGYGYTF.

The chain couples TRBV5-4 to TRBJ2-5; weak D call: TRBD2 (7 bases). The CDR3 spans 16 residues. The V end lost 4 bases, the J end lost 1 base, and 17 bases lay between the germline ends. Germline CDR1 is SGHNT and CDR2 is YYREEE (reference sequence). CDR3: CASSPAQGTTQETQYF. The CDR3 DNA reads TGTGCCAGCAGCCCGGCGCAGGGGACTACCCAAGAGACCCAGTACTTC.

V gene TRBV7-6 combines with J gene TRBJ2-7, with TRBD1 matching 8 bases. CDR3 size: 14 residues. Unmatched junction bases numbered 4, after V lost 3 bases and J lost 3 bases. CDR1 SGHVS and CDR2 FNYEAQ come from the germline V gene. The CDR3 reads CASSFATGDYEQYF. In DNA form, the CDR3 reads TGTGCCAGCAGCTTCGCGACAGGGGACTACGAGCAGTACTTC.

This chain connects TRBV11-2 to TRBJ1-2; possibly TRBD1 for D (6 bases). The CDR3 has 14 residues. V was clipped by 6 bases and J by 2 bases, with 13 bases between them. Germline CDR1 and CDR2: SGHAT and FQNNGV. The CDR3 loop reads CASRNTGNNYGYTF. In nucleotides, the CDR3 is TGTGCCAGCAGAAATACAGGGAACAACTATGGCTACACCTTC.

This chain uses TRBV9 with TRBJ1-1; D uncertain. CDR3 size: 13 residues. The V and J ends lost 3 bases and 6 bases respectively, with 12 bases between them. Germline lookup yields CDR1 SGDLS and CDR2 YYNGEE. The CDR3 loop is CASSAHTRAEAFF. The CDR3 coding sequence is TGTGCCAGCAGCGCCCACACCCGTGCTGAAGCTTTCTTT.

The chain employs TRBV27 and TRBJ1-5, with D uncertain. V was trimmed by 1 base and J by 10 bases, leaving 8 bases between them. CDR1 and CDR2 (germline): MNHEY, SMNVEV (reference sequence). The CDR3 length is 12 residues. The CDR3 DNA reads as TGTGCCAGCAGTTTATGGGGAGGTCCCCAGCATTTT. Translating it yields CASSLWGGPQHF.

The chain links TRBV7-9 to TRBJ1-3; D call uncertain. Trimming removed 7 bases at V and 0 bases at J, with 13 bases between. Germline CDR1 SEHNR, CDR2 FQNEAQ (reference sequence). The CDR3 consists of 15 residues. CDR3 protein: CASTFEGNSGNTIYF. In DNA, the CDR3 is TGTGCCAGCACCTTCGAGGGAAACTCTGGAAACACCATATATTTT.

The J gene is TRBJ2-4, the V gene TRBV4-1, with 8 bases that match TRBD1. The V gene's germline CDR1 is MGHRA and CDR2 YSYEKL. The CDR3 loop spans 17 amino acids. V lost 2 bases, J lost 0 bases, and 6 bases stayed unmatched. CDR3 sequence reads: CASSQLDRGLAKNIQYF. The CDR3, as DNA: TGCGCCAGCAGCCAACTTGACAGGGGTCTAGCCAAAAACATTCAGTACTTC.

The chain uses TRBV9 and TRBJ2-1; 10 nucleotides agree with TRBD2. V was clipped by 3 bases and J by 2 bases; unmatched bases: 2. The germline V gene encodes CDR1 SGDLS and CDR2 YYNGEE. The CDR3 has 15 residues. CDR3 bases: TGTGCCAGCAGCGCAACTAGCGGGACCTACAATGAGCAGTTCTTC. Its protein product is CASSATSGTYNEQFF. The full variable domain, completed using reference TRBV9 and TRBJ2-1, is DSGVTQTPKHLITATGQRVTLRCSPRSGDLSVYWYQQSLDQGLQFLIQYYNGEERAKGNILERFSAQQFPDLHSELNLSSLELGDSALYFCASSATSGTYNEQFFGPGTRLTVL.